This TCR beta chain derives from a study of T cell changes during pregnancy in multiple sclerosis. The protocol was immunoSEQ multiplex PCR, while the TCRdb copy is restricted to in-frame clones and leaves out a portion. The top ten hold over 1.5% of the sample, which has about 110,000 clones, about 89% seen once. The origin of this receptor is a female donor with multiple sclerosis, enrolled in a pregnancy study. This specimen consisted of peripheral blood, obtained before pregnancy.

CDR3 sequence: CASSLGQALRNTGELFF. CDR3 sequence (DNA): TGCGCCAGCAGCCTGGGACAGGCCCTCCGGAACACCGGGGAGCTGTTTTTT. V usage is TRBV5-1 and J usage is TRBJ2-2, with 8 nucleotides matching TRBD1. The ends lost 4 bases at V and 1 base at J; junction bases unmatched: 9. CDR3 size: 17 residues. Germline V gives CDR1 SGHRS, CDR2 YFSETQ.